The 27 T cell receptor beta chains below come from one sample, sequenced in a study of shared clonotypes between healthy human individuals. Data came from immunoSEQ multiplex PCR; TCRdb stores just in-frame clones and leaves some out. Of about 2.4 million clones listed, roughly 92% are singletons. Sequenced: naive CD4+ T cells sorted from blood. Subset here: CD45RA+ positively selected. These TCRs come from a young man in good health.

This clone is a singleton in its sample. CDR3 nucleotides: TGTGCCAGCATGCCCCCCTGGGGGGAAGCTTTCTTT. This translates into CASMPPWGEAFF. The chain joins TRBV11-2 to TRBJ1-1; weak D call: TRBD1 (5 bases). CDR3 size: 12 residues. The germline V gene has CDR1 SGHAT and CDR2 FQNNGV. V lost 7 bases and J 8 bases, leaving 14 bases between the germline ends.

V is TRBV6-5 and J is TRBJ1-2; 8 nucleotides agree with TRBD1. The CDR3 covers 16 residues. The V gene end was trimmed by 4 bases and the J gene end by 7 bases; junction bases not matched to a gene: 14. The germline V gene encodes CDR1 MNHEY and CDR2 SVGAGI. CDR3 bases: TGTGCCAGCAGTTCGATATGGACAGGGCCCGCTCTTGGCTACACCTTC. This gives the protein CASSSIWTGPALGYTF.

The gene calls are TRBV4-3 and TRBJ2-5, with no clear D. The germline gives CDR1 LGHNA, CDR2 YSLEER. The V and J ends lost 1 base and 3 bases respectively, with 9 bases between them. CDR3 size: 14 residues. The CDR3 sequence is CASSQAPRKETQYF. The CDR3 coding sequence is TGCGCCAGCAGCCAAGCCCCTAGAAAAGAGACCCAGTACTTC.

The chain uses TRBV7-2 and TRBJ2-1, with D possibly matching TRBD2 (6 bases). This CDR3 has 14 amino acids. V shed 5 bases and J shed 8 bases, with 16 bases lying between them. The germline V gene has CDR1 SGHTA and CDR2 FQGNSA. The DNA of the CDR3 is TGTGCCAGCAGCCCTGTGGGGAGGAGCTATGAGCAGTTCTTC. Translating gives CASSPVGRSYEQFF.

The rearrangement uses TRBV29-1 and TRBJ2-3; 7 bases are a match to TRBD2. Germline V gene lookup returns CDR1 SQVTM and CDR2 ANQGSEA. Trimming at V came to 1 base and at J to 7 bases, leaving 11 bases not matched to a gene. The CDR3 totals 15 residues. Here the CDR3 DNA reads TGCAGCGTTGAAGCGGGAGGAATCGGTTCCCATACGCAGTATTTT. Amino acid sequence: CSVEAGGIGSHTQYF.

The CDR3 here is CASNSWAQGVNEQFF. CDR3 sequence (DNA): TGTGCCAGCAACTCCTGGGCGCAGGGTGTCAATGAGCAGTTCTTC. The J gene is TRBJ2-1, the V gene TRBV28; maybe TRBD1 (5 bases). Germline CDR1 reads MDHEN; CDR2 reads SYDVKM. CDR3 size: 15 residues. Trimming removed 7 bases from V and 6 bases from J, with 19 bases in between.

The chain employs TRBV7-8 and TRBJ2-4; TRBD2 might be the D (6 bases). The CDR3 loop spans 15 amino acids. CDR1 and CDR2 from the germline V gene are SGHVS and FQNEAQ. The ends were cut back, 1 base at V and 8 bases at J, with 15 bases in the middle. In DNA form, the CDR3 reads TGTGCCAGCAGCTTAGGTGGACTACCGACGGACATTCAGTACTTC. It encodes CASSLGGLPTDIQYF.

The chain recombines TRBV11-3 with TRBJ1-1; weak D call: TRBD1 (5 bases). Per the germline V gene, CDR1 is SGHNT and CDR2 is YENEEA. Trimming stripped 5 bases from V and 4 bases from J, with 14 bases between. The CDR3 extends over 14 amino acids. For the CDR3, the DNA is TGTGCCAGCAGCGAATCGGACAAAGGCACTGAAGCTTTCTTT. It translates to CASSESDKGTEAFF.

This clone has just a few counts. The rearrangement links TRBV5-4 to TRBJ1-6; 7 positions match TRBD1. Germline loops: CDR1 SGHNT, CDR2 YYREEE (reference sequence). The CDR3 consists of 14 residues. The V segment lost 3 bases and the J segment 6 bases; nucleotides outside the gene matches: 3. DNA of the CDR3: TGTGCCAGCAGCTGGGGACAGACTAATTCACCCCTCCACTTT. This translates into CASSWGQTNSPLHF.

This clone was detected once. This may be a read error, as it is one base from a much larger clone. This CDR3 is also generated by other DNA sequences in the sample. The chain uses TRBV5-1 and TRBJ1-1, with D perhaps TRBD1 (6 bases). The CDR3 is made up of 14 amino acids. CDR1 and CDR2 (germline): SGHRS, YFSETQ. Trimming took 1 base from V and 0 from J, leaving 7 bases between them. The chain's CDR3 is CASSLTGLNTEAFF. The CDR3 coding sequence is TGCGCCAGCAGCTTGACAGGGCTGAACACTGAAGCTTTCTTT. Looking up the rest from reference TRBV5-1 and TRBJ1-1 gives the full variable domain: KAGVTQTPRYLIKTRGQQVTLSCSPISGHRSVSWYQQTPGQGLQFLFEYFSETQRNKGNFPGRFSGRQFSNSRSEMNVSTLELGDSALYLCASSLTGLNTEAFFGQGTRLTVV.

The V call is TRBV2, the J call TRBJ1-6, with D hard to call. Germline lookup yields CDR1 SNHLY and CDR2 FYNNEI. CDR3 length: 17 amino acids. Trimming took 7 bases from V and 3 from J, leaving 19 bases between them. The CDR3 protein is CASTPETSGVYNSPLHF. CDR3 in DNA: TGTGCCAGCACTCCCGAGACAAGTGGGGTCTATAATTCACCCCTCCACTTT.

The V and J genes are TRBV15 and TRBJ2-5, with TRBD2 matching 7 bases. CDR3 size: 18 residues. Trimming took 1 base from V and 1 from J; bases not matched to a gene: 12. Germline CDR1 reads LNHNV; CDR2 reads YYDKDF (reference sequence). The CDR3 sequence is CATSRAPHSLAVQETQYF. As DNA, the CDR3 is TGTGCCACCAGCAGAGCTCCGCATTCTCTAGCGGTCCAAGAGACCCAGTACTTC.

The J gene is TRBJ1-2, the V gene TRBV10-2; D is ambiguous. The CDR3 sequence is 12 residues long. The germline V gene has CDR1 WSHSY and CDR2 SAAADI. V lost 8 bases and J lost 2, with 9 bases in between. Here the CDR3 reads CASHGENYGYTF. CDR3 bases: TGCGCCAGCCATGGGGAGAACTATGGCTACACCTTC.

This clone has only one observation. This chain uses TRBV7-9 with TRBJ2-2, with unresolved D. The germline CDR1 and CDR2 sequences are SEHNR and FQNEAQ (reference sequence). V lost 0 bases and J lost 3, with 8 bases in between. The CDR3 loop spans 15 amino acids. The CDR3 loop reads CASSLAVVYTGELFF. CDR3 sequence (DNA): TGTGCCAGCAGCTTAGCGGTGGTTTACACCGGGGAGCTGTTTTTT. The whole variable domain, filled in from reference TRBV7-9 and TRBJ2-2, reads DTGVSQNPRHKITKRGQNVTFRCDPISEHNRLYWYRQTLGQGPEFLTYFQNEAQLEKSRLLSDRFSAERPKGSFSTLEIQRTEQGDSAMYLCASSLAVVYTGELFFGEGSRLTVL.

The chain carries TRBV2 and TRBJ2-7; TRBD2 might be the D (6 bases). V lost 9 bases to trimming and J lost 6 bases, with 9 bases between them. The V gene's germline CDR1 is SNHLY and CDR2 FYNNEI. This CDR3 region has 10 residues. The CDR3 sequence: CASGGTEQYF. CDR3 nucleotides: TGTGCCAGTGGGGGGACCGAGCAGTACTTC.

The gene calls are TRBV6-5 and TRBJ1-1, with D perhaps TRBD1 (6 bases). V dropped 5 bases and J dropped 4 bases, with 11 bases sitting between them. From germline, CDR1 is MNHEY and CDR2 SVGAGI. This CDR3 has 13 amino acids. The CDR3: CASSQQGPTEAFF. DNA of the CDR3: TGTGCCAGCAGTCAACAGGGTCCCACTGAAGCTTTCTTT.

The rearrangement links TRBV4-3 to TRBJ2-3; 8 bases line up with TRBD2. CDR1 is LGHNA, CDR2 YSLEER, per germline. The V gene end was trimmed by 4 bases and the J gene end by 0 bases; junction bases not matched to a gene: 3. The CDR3 runs 15 residues. In nucleotides, the CDR3 is TGCGCCAGCAGCCTAGCGGGGACTAGCACAGATACGCAGTATTTT. Translation: CASSLAGTSTDTQYF.

The V gene is TRBV4-1, the J gene TRBJ2-7; 7 bases map to TRBD2. The ends lost 0 bases at V and 2 bases at J; junction bases unmatched: 4. This CDR3 spans 15 amino acids. From germline, CDR1 is MGHRA and CDR2 YSYEKL. The CDR3 DNA reads as TGCGCCAGCAGCCAAGAGACTAGCCGAGCCTACGAGCAGTACTTC. It specifies CASSQETSRAYEQYF.

The chain carries TRBV18 and TRBJ1-5; TRBD1 matches 7 bases. The CDR3 loop spans 15 amino acids. Looked up from germline, CDR1 is KGHSH and CDR2 is LQKENI. Germline trimming cut 4 bases from V and 2 bases from J; bases unmatched to any gene: 5. This CDR3 reads CASSRDRDGNQPQHF. In nucleotides, the CDR3 is TGTGCCAGCTCACGAGACAGGGATGGCAATCAGCCCCAGCATTTT.

Points on this clone: Other DNA sequences within the sample encode an identical CDR3. This chain links TRBV5-4 with TRBJ2-3, with TRBD1 identical over 9 bases. This CDR3 is 14 amino acids long. From germline, CDR1 is SGHNT and CDR2 YYREEE (reference sequence). After removal of 4 bases from V and 4 bases from J, the junction contained 4 bases not matched to a gene. The CDR3 bases are TGTGCCAGCAGCCAACAGGGGGCGTCAGATACGCAGTATTTT. The encoded protein is CASSQQGASDTQYF.

The chain couples TRBV6-5 to TRBJ2-7; D uncertain. CDR1 is MNHEY and CDR2 is SVGAGI in the germline V gene. The CDR3 contains 13 residues. The V and J ends lost 5 bases and 2 bases respectively, with 10 bases between them. CDR3: CASSRSSAYEQYF. The CDR3 DNA reads TGTGCCAGCAGTCGTAGTTCTGCCTACGAGCAGTACTTC.

The gene calls are TRBV2 and TRBJ1-5; D ambiguous. Trimming removed 3 bases from V and 0 bases from J, with 12 bases in between. CDR3 length equals 16 residues. Germline V lookup: CDR1 SNHLY, CDR2 FYNNEI. CDR3 sequence: CASSETAGSSNQPQHF. In DNA, the CDR3 is TGTGCCAGCAGTGAGACGGCAGGTTCTAGCAATCAGCCCCAGCATTTT.

This clone was picked up one time. V gene TRBV29-1 combines with J gene TRBJ1-5; possibly TRBD1 for D (5 bases). In germline, CDR1 is SQVTM, CDR2 ANQGSEA. V was cut by 6 bases and J by 1 base, with 19 bases left in between. CDR3 length equals 16 residues. CDR3: CSVQEGWGLSNQPQHF. In nucleotides, the CDR3 is TGCAGCGTACAGGAGGGGTGGGGGTTGAGCAATCAGCCCCAGCATTTT.

The gene calls are TRBV29-1 and TRBJ2-7; D is perhaps TRBD1 or TRBD2 (5 bases each). Germline loops: CDR1 SQVTM, CDR2 ANQGSEA. Trimming shortened V by 4 bases and J by 2 bases, and 9 bases separated the two germline ends. The CDR3 loop spans 12 amino acids. This chain's CDR3 is CSVGDPAYEQYF. CDR3 coding DNA: TGCAGCGTTGGGGACCCGGCCTACGAGCAGTACTTC.

The chain joins TRBV28 to TRBJ2-2; D remains unclear. CDR3 size: 14 residues. Germline V gives CDR1 MDHEN, CDR2 SYDVKM. The V end was cut by 6 bases, the J end by 2 bases, with 10 bases between. In DNA, the CDR3 is TGTGCCAGCAGAAGTCCAGGAAACACCGGGGAGCTGTTTTTT. As protein: CASRSPGNTGELFF. Drawing the rest from reference TRBV28 and TRBJ2-2, the complete variable domain is DVKVTQSSRYLVKRTGEKVFLECVQDMDHENMFWYRQDPGLGLRLIYFSYDVKMKEKGDIPEGYSVSREKKERFSLILESASTNQTSMYLCASRSPGNTGELFFGEGSRLTVL.

As concerns this clone: Other DNA sequences in this specimen translate into the identical CDR3. The chain couples TRBV29-1 to TRBJ1-1; 8 bases fit TRBD1. Germline-derived CDR1 and CDR2 are SQVTM and ANQGSEA. The CDR3 is made up of 12 amino acids. The trim removed 7 bases at V and 3 bases at J, leaving 4 bases unmatched. CDR3 bases: TGCAGCGGCGGACAGGGAGACACTGAAGCTTTCTTT. Translated, it gives CSGGQGDTEAFF. Complete variable domain (other parts from reference TRBV29-1 and TRBJ1-1): SAVISQKPSRDICQRGTSLTIQCQVDSQVTMMFWYRQQPGQSLTLIATANQGSEATYESGFVIDKFPISRPNLTFSTLTVSNMSPEDSSIYLCSGGQGDTEAFFGQGTRLTVV.

This chain links TRBV7-9 with TRBJ2-1, with D perhaps TRBD2 (5 bases). This CDR3 spans 14 amino acids. Germline CDR1 reads SEHNR; CDR2 reads FQNEAQ (reference sequence). Deletions cut 5 bases from V and 8 bases from J, with 16 bases between. DNA of the CDR3: TGTGCCAGCAGCCCTCGGACTTTGGAACATGAGCAGTTCTTC. Its protein is CASSPRTLEHEQFF.